This entry lists 6 T cell receptor beta chains sequenced from one sample in a study of PD-L1 blockade in urothelial cancer. Assay: immunoSEQ multiplex PCR; the TCRdb copy retains only in-frame clones and omits some. The data contain about 84,000 clones, more than 75% of them singletons. The sequencing used PBMCs, collected around atezolizumab (anti-PD-L1) treatment. The origin of the receptors is a man between 65 and 79 years old with urothelial cancer.

The chain employs TRBV6-5 and TRBJ2-3; TRBD2 aligns across 9 bases. This CDR3 contains 15 residues. The ends lost 6 bases at V and 6 bases at J; junction bases unmatched: 10. Germline lookup yields CDR1 MNHEY and CDR2 SVGAGI. The CDR3: CASRNGAGGLDTQYF. For the CDR3, the DNA is TGTGCCAGCAGGAACGGGGCGGGGGGGCTGGATACGCAGTATTTT.

The J gene is TRBJ2-1, the V gene TRBV19; perhaps TRBD2 as D (6 bases). Trimming took off 3 bases at V and 2 bases at J, with 14 bases between the two ends. CDR3 length: 16 residues. Germline loops: CDR1 LNHDA, CDR2 SQIVND (reference sequence). CDR3 amino acids: CASSMEGRPPYNEQFF. The CDR3 bases are TGTGCCAGTAGTATGGAGGGACGCCCGCCCTACAATGAGCAGTTCTTC.

The chain joins TRBV6-1 to TRBJ2-3, with 7 bases that match TRBD2. From germline, CDR1 is MNHNS and CDR2 SASEGT. V lost 6 bases, J lost 5 bases, and 11 bases stayed unmatched. The CDR3 totals 15 residues. The CDR3 spells CASSKERGSGDTQYF. DNA for the CDR3: TGTGCCAGCAGCAAGGAGCGCGGGAGTGGAGATACGCAGTATTTT.

This sequence joins TRBV21-1 and TRBJ1-5; the D call TRBD1 from the table was never checked on the DNA. TRBV21-1 is an annotated pseudogene. The CDR3 covers 17 residues. CDR3 nucleotide sequence: TGTGCCAGCAGCAAGGCTGGCAGGGGGCCTCGCAATCAGCCCCAGCATTTT. This sequence encodes CASSKAGRGPRNQPQHF.

The chain combines TRBV6-4 with TRBJ2-7, with 10 bases aligning to TRBD1. The CDR3 covers 17 residues. From germline, CDR1 is MRHNA and CDR2 SNTAGT. The J segment lost 2 bases and the V segment lost 8 bases, leaving 15 bases of the junction unmatched. CDR3 in amino acids: CASHSAVWDRGAYEQYF. CDR3 coding DNA: TGTGCCAGCCACTCCGCGGTGTGGGACAGGGGTGCCTACGAGCAGTACTTC.

This clone was observed a single time. This chain's CDR3 is CASTLDRGRDTEAFF. The CDR3 nucleotides are TGTGCCAGTACTCTGGACAGGGGTCGGGACACTGAAGCTTTCTTT. The V gene is TRBV19, the J gene TRBJ1-1, with 9 bases matching TRBD1. The CDR3 covers 15 residues. V shed 7 bases and J 3 bases; nucleotides not matched to a gene: 9. CDR1 and CDR2 (germline): LNHDA, SQIVND (reference sequence).